This T cell receptor (beta chain) was profiled in a study of blood T cell repertoires in COVID-19. Study-level background: COVID-19 samples from acute and convalescent phases originated in the United States, Italy and Spain. T cells, B-cell-depleted T cells, or PBMCs supplied cDNA or gDNA.

The germline V and J ends were trimmed by 4 bases and 8 bases, with 14 bases remaining between them. Germline assignment: CDR1 SGHVS and CDR2 FQNEAQ. CDR3 length equals 14 residues. How the authors handled the data: The authors estimated nucleated cell counts from reference gene primer amplification. Profiling relied on immunoSEQ multiplex PCR, and the TCRdb table lists in-frame clones only, not all of them. That table is the source of V, J and clone size, and D and trimming were worked out from the DNA. The data show about 400,000 clones, with 70% to 90% seen just once and roughly 1.4% held by the top ten.

This sequence originates from a woman aged 25 to 45 with active or convalescent COVID-19. Sequenced material: peripheral blood. V gene TRBV7-8 combines with J gene TRBJ1-4, with D maybe TRBD1 (5 bases). Here the CDR3 DNA reads TGTGCCAGCAGCTCGCAGGGAAAGGGAGAAAAACTGTTTTTT. Protein product: CASSSQGKGEKLFF.